The 15 T cell receptor beta chains below all came from one sample that was sequenced in a study of blood T cell repertoires in COVID-19 (dated by TCRdb to the early 2020s). Libraries were constructed by the immunoSEQ multiplex PCR assay. Not all clones reach the TCRdb copy of this immuneACCESS table, which keeps in-frame sequences only. Checked studies attribute under half of the gap to unresolved V genes and leave the rest unexplained. In all, the sample holds 250,000 to 350,000 clones, and 88% of those were seen once. The biggest ten clones account for around 2.9% of the sample. Sequenced material: PBMCs or T cells enriched from blood (not recorded which). The receptor source for this set is a woman in her fifties or sixties who had recovered from COVID-19.

This rearrangement joins TRBV11-2 to TRBJ1-1; 7 bases are a match to TRBD1. CDR3 length equals 16 residues. V was clipped by 0 bases and J by 3 bases; unmatched bases: 7. Germline CDR1 reads SGHAT; CDR2 reads FQNNGV. The CDR3 nucleotides are TGTGCCAGCAGCTTAGAGACAGGGTCGGGGGACACTGAAGCTTTCTTT. This gives the protein CASSLETGSGDTEAFF. Looking up the rest from reference TRBV11-2 and TRBJ1-1 gives the full variable domain: EAGVAQSPRYKIIEKRQSVAFWCNPISGHATLYWYQQILGQGPKLLIQFQNNGVVDDSQLPKDRFSAERLKGVDSTLKIQPAKLEDSAVYLCASSLETGSGDTEAFFGQGTRLTVV.

This clone was counted a single time. This rearrangement joins TRBV2 to TRBJ2-1; 12 positions match TRBD2. The CDR3 contains 16 residues. From germline, CDR1 is SNHLY and CDR2 FYNNEI. The trim removed 4 bases at V and 2 bases at J, leaving 3 bases unmatched. CDR3 protein: CASSARLAGAYNEQFF. The CDR3 DNA follows: TGTGCCAGCAGTGCCCGACTAGCGGGAGCCTACAATGAGCAGTTCTTC.

CDR3 sequence: CASSPGRGENIQYF. The CDR3 DNA is TGTGCCAGCTCACCAGGTCGGGGGGAGAACATTCAGTACTTC. The chain uses TRBV18 and TRBJ2-4; 7 bases match TRBD2. The germline V gene has CDR1 KGHSH and CDR2 LQKENI. Losses at the gene ends were 2 bases for V and 7 bases for J; bases not matched to a gene: 5. CDR3 length equals 14 residues. The variable domain in full, with the rest retrieved from reference TRBV18 and TRBJ2-4, is NAGVMQNPRHLVRRRGQEARLRCSPMKGHSHVYWYRQLPEEGLKFMVYLQKENIIDESGMPKERFSAEFPKEGPSILRIQQVVRGDSAAYFCASSPGRGENIQYFGAGTRLSVL.

The chain carries TRBV11-2 and TRBJ2-2; 8 nucleotides line up with TRBD1. The germline V gene encodes CDR1 SGHAT and CDR2 FQNNGV. The CDR3 length is 15 residues. V gave up 5 bases and J gave up 1 base; unmatched junction bases: 3. The CDR3 DNA sequence: TGTGCCAGCAGCCCACAGGGGGTGAACACCGGGGAGCTGTTTTTT. It translates to CASSPQGVNTGELFF.

This clone appeared a few times. The V call is TRBV5-4, the J call TRBJ1-6, with D uncertain. The V end was cut by 4 bases, the J end by 1 base, with 6 bases between. Germline loops: CDR1 SGHNT, CDR2 YYREEE (reference sequence). CDR3 length: 14 amino acids. Here the CDR3 reads CASSRESYNSPLHF. The CDR3 nucleotides are TGTGCCAGCAGCAGGGAGTCCTATAATTCACCCCTCCACTTT.

CDR3 nucleotide sequence: TGTGCTAGTGCCCAAGAGGTCGGGGAGCTGTTTTTT. It is translated as CASAQEVGELFF. This chain joins TRBV12-5 and TRBJ2-2; no reliable D call. CDR3 size: 12 residues. The V end lost 7 bases, the J end lost 7 bases, and 10 bases lay between the germline ends. Germline V CDR1 and CDR2: LGHNT, FRNRAP. Using reference TRBV12-5 and TRBJ2-2 for the parts outside the CDR3, the full variable domain is DARVTQTPRHKVTEMGQEVTMRCQPILGHNTVFWYRQTMMQGLELLAYFRNRAPLDDSGMPKDRFSAEMPDATLATLKIQPSEPRDSAVYFCASAQEVGELFFGEGSRLTVL.

CDR3 DNA: TGCGCCAGCACCCTGGGGGCCGAAGCTTTCTTT. This encodes CASTLGAEAFF. The genes are TRBV5-1 and TRBJ1-1, with D tentatively TRBD1 (6 bases). Germline-derived CDR1 and CDR2 are SGHRS and YFSETQ. There are 11 residues in the CDR3. V dropped 6 bases and J dropped 8 bases, with 11 bases sitting between them.

The chain has TRBV27 and TRBJ2-7, with D possibly being TRBD2 (5 bases). Trimming took off 6 bases at V and 0 bases at J, with 12 bases between the two ends. CDR3 length equals 14 residues. Germline assignment: CDR1 MNHEY and CDR2 SMNVEV (reference sequence). For the CDR3, the DNA is TGTGCCAGCAGCCGGACTGCTTTCTCCTACGAGCAGTACTTC. Encoded protein: CASSRTAFSYEQYF.

The chain combines TRBV23-1 with TRBJ1-3; D may be TRBD1 (6 bases). TRBV23-1 is labeled an ORF, and its function is uncertain. The CDR3 has 17 residues. The V end was cut by 0 bases, the J end by 7 bases, with 19 bases between. CDR3 coding DNA: TGCGCCAGCAGTCAATCACGCCGGGGGGCCATAATGAACACCATATATTTT. Encoded protein: CASSQSRRGAIMNTIYF.

J is TRBJ1-6 and V is TRBV28; unclear D gene. Germline V lookup: CDR1 MDHEN, CDR2 SYDVKM. The CDR3 runs 14 residues. The ends were cut back, 6 bases at V and 4 bases at J, with 10 bases in the middle. The CDR3 DNA sequence: TGTGCCAGCAGACCGGCGGGGTATAATTCACCCCTCCACTTT. Protein product: CASRPAGYNSPLHF.

The J gene is TRBJ2-5, the V gene TRBV11-1; 14 bases are a match to TRBD2. The ends lost 5 bases at V and 7 bases at J; junction bases unmatched: 9. The CDR3 totals 16 residues. Germline V lookup: CDR1 SGHAT, CDR2 FQDESV (reference sequence). CDR3 sequence reads: CASSQGLAGVGVTQYF. The DNA of the CDR3 is TGTGCCAGCAGCCAGGGACTAGCGGGAGTAGGGGTGACCCAGTACTTC.

This clone was observed once. The V and J genes are TRBV3-1 (or the pseudogene TRBV3-2) and TRBJ1-2; possibly TRBD1 for D (6 bases). V shed 1 base and J shed 4 bases, with 16 bases lying between them. The CDR3 sequence is 16 residues long. Looked up from germline, CDR1 is LGHDT and CDR2 is YNNKEL (reference sequence). The chain's CDR3 is CASSQGLHGQSYGYTF. CDR3 DNA: TGTGCCAGCAGCCAAGGATTACATGGACAGTCCTATGGCTACACCTTC.

This clone has a handful of counts. Here the CDR3 DNA reads TGTGCCAGCAGCGTAAATCCGACAGGGGCCTACGAGCAGTACTTC. Its protein product is CASSVNPTGAYEQYF. The V gene is TRBV9, the J gene TRBJ2-7, with 8 bases aligning to TRBD1. The CDR3 is 15 amino acids. With V trimmed by 1 base and J by 2 bases, 5 bases remained unmatched. Germline V gives CDR1 SGDLS, CDR2 YYNGEE.

The chain carries TRBV28 and TRBJ1-3, with 9 bases identical to TRBD1. The CDR3 is 14 amino acids. V gave up 6 bases and J gave up 4 bases; unmatched junction bases: 4. The germline CDR1 and CDR2 sequences are MDHEN and SYDVKM. The CDR3 loop is CASSPGQGGNTIYF. CDR3 sequence (DNA): TGTGCCAGCAGCCCTGGACAGGGGGGAAACACCATATATTTT.

This clone was found a few times. The V call is TRBV24-1, the J call TRBJ2-1, with TRBD2 identical over 7 bases. The CDR3 length is 16 residues. Germline assignment: CDR1 KGHDR and CDR2 SFDVKD. V shed 0 bases, J shed 5 bases, and the junction held 6 bases outside the gene matches. The CDR3 coding sequence is TGTGCCACCAGTGATTTGTCTAGCGGAGGAAACAATGAGCAGTTCTTC. Encoded protein: CATSDLSSGGNNEQFF.